What follows are 10 T cell receptor beta chains derived from one specimen sequenced in a study of shared clonotypes between healthy human individuals. Using immunoSEQ multiplex PCR, the repertoire was profiled, and TCRdb retains in-frame clones only, with some absent. This table holds 700,000 or so clones, about two thirds found once. Sequencing used memory CD4+ T cells sorted from blood. Subset given: CD45RA-negative fraction. These receptor sequences come from a woman in her twenties or thirties in good health.

This clone was observed once. The DNA for the CDR3 is TGTGCCATCAGTGGAGCGGGAGTGACCGGCTACGAGCAGTACTTC. Translating gives CAISGAGVTGYEQYF. This chain joins TRBV10-3 and TRBJ2-7; 8 bases agree with TRBD2. The germline V gene encodes CDR1 ENHRY and CDR2 SYGVKD. V gave up 4 bases and J gave up 3 bases; unmatched junction bases: 8. This CDR3 is 15 amino acids long.

The rearrangement links TRBV5-1 to TRBJ2-3; 7 nucleotides match TRBD1. CDR3 size: 14 residues. J gave up 7 bases and V 6 bases, and 11 bases lay outside the gene matches. Per germline, CDR1 SGHRS and CDR2 YFSETQ. CDR3 amino acids: CASTFGTEGNTQYF. The CDR3 DNA reads TGCGCCAGCACCTTTGGGACAGAAGGGAATACGCAGTATTTT.

CDR3 sequence: CASAGGGYNEQFF. The CDR3, as DNA: TGTGCCTCTGCGGGAGGGGGCTACAATGAGCAGTTCTTC. The V and J genes are TRBV30 and TRBJ2-1; 9 nucleotides match TRBD2. This CDR3 has 13 amino acids. Germline lookup yields CDR1 GTSNPN and CDR2 SVGIG (reference sequence). Unmatched junction bases numbered 4, after V lost 7 bases and J lost 3 bases.

In this sample, this clone turned up a few times. For the CDR3, the DNA is TGCGCCAGCAGCTTGTTGAACAGGGGGATCAATGAGCAGTTCTTC. It is translated as CASSLLNRGINEQFF. The chain employs TRBV5-1 and TRBJ2-1, with 8 bases fitting TRBD1. Germline lookup yields CDR1 SGHRS and CDR2 YFSETQ. V dropped 1 base and J dropped 6; count of bases not matched to a gene: 6. The CDR3 has 15 residues.

This clone has a count of ten or more. Other DNA sequences from this sample encode an identical CDR3 as well. The chain employs TRBV28 and TRBJ1-3, with 9 bases that match TRBD1. With V trimmed by 4 bases and J by 4 bases, 5 bases remained unmatched. Per the germline V gene, CDR1 is MDHEN and CDR2 is SYDVKM. The CDR3 covers 15 residues. The CDR3 DNA reads TGTGCCAGCAGTTCGGGACAGGGAGACGGAAACACCATATATTTT. Protein product: CASSSGQGDGNTIYF.

This clone was observed a single time. The V call is TRBV27, the J call TRBJ2-6; no clear D. The V gene's germline CDR1 is MNHEY and CDR2 SMNVEV (reference sequence). There are 16 residues in the CDR3. The V and J ends lost 2 bases and 2 bases respectively, with 10 bases between them. CDR3 nucleotide sequence: TGTGCCAGCAGTTTAATGAGGTTCCCTGGGGCCAACGTCCTGACTTTC. This codes for CASSLMRFPGANVLTF.

V is TRBV9 and J is TRBJ2-3; D not certain. The CDR3 is made up of 15 amino acids. Trimming cost V 0 bases and J 2 bases, with 10 bases left between them. Germline V lookup: CDR1 SGDLS, CDR2 YYNGEE. DNA for the CDR3: TGTGCCAGCAGCGTAGAGCTGCGGAACACAGATACGCAGTATTTT. Its translation is CASSVELRNTDTQYF.

The rearrangement links TRBV6-1 to TRBJ1-4, with D maybe TRBD1 (5 bases). Germline V lookup: CDR1 MNHNS, CDR2 SASEGT. CDR3 length equals 13 residues. V lost 10 bases and J lost 8, with 17 bases in between. In DNA form, the CDR3 reads TGTGCCACCTCAGGGAGGGAGGAAGAAAAACTGTTTTTT. Its translation is CATSGREEEKLFF.

The DNA for the CDR3 is TGTGCCAGCAGCTTATGCAGGTTGGGCAATCAGCCCCAGCATTTT. This translates into CASSLCRLGNQPQHF. The chain joins TRBV7-3 to TRBJ1-5; D unresolved. Germline lookup yields CDR1 SGHTA and CDR2 FQGTGA. Trimming removed 2 bases from V and 2 bases from J, with 10 bases in between. This CDR3 spans 15 amino acids.

The chain links TRBV4-1 to TRBJ2-2; 9 nucleotides line up with TRBD1. Germline V lookup: CDR1 MGHRA, CDR2 YSYEKL. The CDR3 loop spans 15 amino acids. With 4 bases clipped from V and 6 bases from J, the junction kept 6 bases outside the gene matches. In DNA form, the CDR3 reads TGCGCCAGCAGCCGTGCTGGGACAGGGTCCGGGGAGCTGTTTTTT. Translated, it gives CASSRAGTGSGELFF.